This TCR beta chain was sequenced for a study of blood T cells in healthy people across ages. Germline V gives CDR1 MNHNY, CDR2 SVGAGI (reference sequence). The CDR3 contains 15 residues. V lost 5 bases and J 3 bases, leaving 17 bases between the germline ends. The second PCR ran about 6 to 12 cycles with a sample-barcoded 5' primer and J-beta primers. TCRdb re-derived calls from the 5' RACE reads in MiXCR, one entry per CDR3 protein. The sample yields approximately 1.5 million distinct CDR3 sequences, 42% seen once. Material: blood. The V gene is TRBV6-6, the J gene TRBJ2-7, with D perhaps TRBD1 (5 bases). This TCR came from a woman under 30 in good health. CDR3 in DNA: TGTGCCAGCAGTACGAGGACAAGGAAAATCTACGAGCAGTACTTC. It yields the protein CASSTRTRKIYEQYF.